These T cell receptor beta chains were read from a single sample in a study of a mutant IDH1 vaccine in newly diagnosed glioma. Which antigens these TCRs recognize remains unknown. Some clones are missing from TCRdb's copy, which holds only in-frame ones; the method was immunoSEQ multiplex PCR. The table shows more than 35,000 clones, with about 86% occurring only once. This material consisted of PBMCs, taken from a glioma patient whose treatment included an IDH1 peptide vaccine. The receptors stem from a woman in her thirties or forties with glioma. Some clones in this sample may be carry-over from other donors' samples. Both conserved end residues are part of each CDR3. A D gene is named only where the DNA matches it firmly. Clone size is not always given. Where it is, it says once, few, many or a class for expanded clones.

j_call | v_call | clone_size | cdr3_length | d_call | cdr3_aa | cdr3_nt
TRBJ2-7 | TRBV7-3 | . | 14 | . | CASSLKDRDYEQYF | TGTGCCAGCAGCTTAAAGGACAGAGACTACGAGCAGTACTTC
TRBJ1-5 | TRBV28 | . | 11 | . | CASTTLEPQHF | TGTGCCAGCACCACTTTGGAGCCCCAGCATTTT
TRBJ2-2 | TRBV5-1 | . | 13 | . | CASSPETLGELFF | TGCGCCAGCAGCCCGGAGACCCTCGGGGAGCTGTTTTTT
TRBJ2-1 | TRBV5-1 | once | 16 | . | CASSLEGSSSYNEQFF | TGCGCCAGCAGCTTAGAGGGGTCCAGCTCCTACAATGAGCAGTTCTTC
TRBJ1-4 | TRBV9 | . | 14 | . | CASSGLTGGEKLFF | TGTGCCAGCAGCGGCCTGACGGGGGGGGAAAAACTGTTTTTT
TRBJ2-3 | TRBV7-2 | . | 13 | . | CASSLGRTDTQYF | TGTGCCAGCAGCTTAGGGCGCACAGATACGCAGTATTTT
TRBJ2-1 | TRBV6-6 | . | 15 | . | CASSYSERSYNEQFF | TGTGCCAGCAGTTACTCGGAAAGATCCTACAATGAGCAGTTCTTC
TRBJ1-4 | TRBV13 | . | 13 | . | CATGKATNEKLFF | TGTGCCACGGGAAAGGCAACTAATGAAAAACTGTTTTTT
TRBJ2-1 | TRBV6-1 | . | 13 | . | CARRRQLRNEQFF | TGTGCCAGAAGGCGACAGCTCAGGAATGAGCAGTTCTTC
TRBJ2-2 | TRBV4-2 | . | 13 | TRBD2 | CASSLAGPGELFF | TGTGCCAGCAGCCTAGCGGGACCCGGGGAGCTGTTTTTT
TRBJ2-6 | TRBV5-6 | . | 18 | TRBD1 | CASSLEGQGALGANVLTF | TGTGCCAGCAGCTTGGAGGGACAGGGGGCGCTTGGGGCCAACGTCCTGACTTTC
TRBJ1-2 | TRBV5-5 | . | 15 | . | CATRQALLFNYGYTF | TGTGCCACCCGACAGGCCCTACTATTTAACTATGGCTACACCTTC
TRBJ2-2 | TRBV5-1 | . | 15 | TRBD1 | CATSDRDRGPGELFF | TGCGCCACCTCTGACCGGGACAGGGGTCCCGGGGAGCTGTTTTTT
TRBJ1-3 | TRBV7-8 | once | 14 | . | CASSPGVSGNTIYF | TGTGCCAGCAGCCCAGGGGTTTCTGGAAACACCATATATTTT
TRBJ2-1 | TRBV5-4 | . | 13 | . | CASRGSSRGEQFF | TGTGCCAGCAGGGGGAGCTCCCGCGGTGAGCAGTTCTTC
TRBJ1-6 | TRBV4-1 | . | 15 | TRBD1 | CASSFTGDSDSPLHF | TGCGCCAGCAGTTTCACAGGGGATTCGGATTCACCCCTCCACTTT
TRBJ2-3 | TRBV18 | once | 16 | . | CASSPGPSLGTDTQYF | TGTGCCAGCTCACCGGGACCTAGCCTCGGCACAGATACGCAGTATTTT
TRBJ1-1 | TRBV9 | few | 13 | . | CASSADFGTEAFF | TGTGCCAGCAGCGCGGATTTTGGAACTGAAGCTTTCTTT
TRBJ2-3 | TRBV7-2 | . | 17 | TRBD2 | CASTEWTSGIGGDTQYF | TGTGCCAGCACCGAATGGACTAGCGGGATTGGGGGAGATACGCAGTATTTT
TRBJ1-5 | TRBV6-6 | . | 16 | . | CASSPALGFSNQPQHF | TGTGCCAGCAGCCCAGCCCTAGGGTTCAGCAATCAGCCCCAGCATTTT
TRBJ2-6 | TRBV10-3 | . | 17 | . | CAISPTDLVSGANVLTF | TGTGCCATCAGCCCGACCGATTTGGTTTCTGGGGCCAACGTCCTGACTTTC
TRBJ2-5 | TRBV7-2 | . | 15 | TRBD2 | CASSPGGAVQETQYF | TGTGCCAGCAGCCCGGGGGGGGCGGTCCAAGAGACCCAGTACTTC
TRBJ1-3 | TRBV10-3 | . | 17 | TRBD1 | CATRGGFRDTTGNTIYF | TGTGCCACCAGGGGGGGCTTCCGGGACACCACGGGCAACACCATATATTTT
TRBJ1-1 | TRBV7-8 | . | 12 | . | CASSGRGTEAFF | TGTGCCAGCAGCGGTCGGGGGACTGAAGCTTTCTTT
TRBJ1-1 | TRBV7-8 | once | 16 | . | CASSLLRGTQNTEAFF | TGTGCCAGCAGCTTATTGCGCGGGACACAGAACACTGAAGCTTTCTTT
TRBJ2-7 | TRBV5-1 | once | 17 | TRBD2 | CASSRGTSGRARGEQYF | TGCGCCAGCAGCCGCGGGACTAGCGGGAGGGCCAGGGGCGAGCAGTACTTC
TRBJ2-2 | TRBV5-4 | . | 14 | . | CASSKDRNTGELFF | TGTGCCAGCAGCAAAGACAGAAACACCGGGGAGCTGTTTTTT
TRBJ1-2 | TRBV4-3 | . | 13 | TRBD1 | CASSQRTGDGYTF | TGCGCCAGCAGCCAACGGACAGGGGACGGCTACACCTTC
TRBJ1-2 | TRBV4-1 | few | 17 | TRBD1 | CASSQDKQGQGIGGYTF | TGCGCCAGCAGCCAAGATAAACAGGGACAGGGGATAGGGGGCTACACCTTC
TRBJ2-7 | TRBV4-3 | . | 16 | . | CASSQTVGGGLDEQYF | TGCGCCAGCAGCCAGACAGTAGGGGGGGGGCTCGACGAGCAGTACTTC
TRBJ2-3 | TRBV9 | . | 14 | . | CASSVGTLTDTQYF | TGTGCCAGCAGCGTAGGTACTCTCACAGATACGCAGTATTTT
TRBJ2-6 | TRBV4-1 | . | 19 | . | CASSQLGLQDRTGANVLTF | TGCGCCAGCAGCCAGTTGGGACTCCAAGATCGAACTGGGGCCAACGTCCTGACTTTC
TRBJ1-5 | TRBV7-2 | few | 14 | TRBD1 | CASSRQGFTQPQHF | TGTGCCAGCAGCCGACAGGGCTTTACTCAGCCCCAGCATTTT